This TCR beta chain is drawn from a study of blood T cell repertoires in COVID-19. Study-wide context: T cells, B-cell-depleted T cells, or PBMCs provided the cDNA or gDNA that served as material.

Per the original methods: The assay estimated nucleated cells by amplifying reference gene primers. Generated by immunoSEQ multiplex PCR, the TCRdb table keeps only in-frame clones and is missing some. V and J calls and clone size are as listed in that table; D and trimming were resolved from the DNA. The profile shows 220,000 or so clones, roughly 85% of them singletons. This clone was recorded once. CDR3 length: 14 residues. Trimming stripped 4 bases from V and 3 bases from J, with 10 bases between. The germline V gene encodes CDR1 SGHTA and CDR2 FQGNSA. V gene TRBV7-2 combines with J gene TRBJ2-1, with a weak D call TRBD2 (5 bases). This TCR came from an elderly woman with acute or convalescent COVID-19. The sequenced sample was peripheral blood. This CDR3 is CASSYHRDYNEQFF. DNA for the CDR3: TGTGCCAGCAGCTACCACCGGGACTACAATGAGCAGTTCTTC. Based on the CDR3 plus reference TRBV7-2 and TRBJ2-1, the full variable domain is GAGVSQSPSNKVTEKGKDVELRCDPISGHTALYWYRQSLGQGLEFLIYFQGNSAPDKSGLPSDRFSAERTGGSVSTLTIQRTQQEDSAVYLCASSYHRDYNEQFFGPGTRLTVL.